The T cell receptor (beta chain) under discussion was sequenced for a study of Ad26.COV2.S vaccination and SARS-CoV-2 variants. This sample's treatment: some 19 received Ad26.COV2.S at low or high dose, single or two shots; 5 received placebo; per-sample allocation not given. Collection of samples fell on day 63 after the first vaccine or placebo injection. The CDR3 sequence is 15 residues long. The V gene's germline CDR1 is MRHNA and CDR2 SNTAGT. With 0 bases clipped from V and 6 bases from J, the junction kept 3 bases outside the gene matches. The assay was immunoSEQ multiplex PCR, and TCRdb's table has in-frame clones only and misses some. The sample holds about 390,000 clones, over 80% seen once.

Here the sequenced sample was peripheral blood, taken in a trial of Ad26.COV2.S vaccine versus placebo. The receptor was isolated from a person between 18 and 60 years old who received the Ad26.COV2.S COVID-19 vaccine or a placebo. The chain combines TRBV6-4 with TRBJ1-2; 11 bases fit TRBD1. CDR3 in amino acids: CASSDSGQGANGYTF. CDR3 coding DNA: TGTGCCAGCAGTGACTCAGGACAGGGGGCGAATGGCTACACCTTC.